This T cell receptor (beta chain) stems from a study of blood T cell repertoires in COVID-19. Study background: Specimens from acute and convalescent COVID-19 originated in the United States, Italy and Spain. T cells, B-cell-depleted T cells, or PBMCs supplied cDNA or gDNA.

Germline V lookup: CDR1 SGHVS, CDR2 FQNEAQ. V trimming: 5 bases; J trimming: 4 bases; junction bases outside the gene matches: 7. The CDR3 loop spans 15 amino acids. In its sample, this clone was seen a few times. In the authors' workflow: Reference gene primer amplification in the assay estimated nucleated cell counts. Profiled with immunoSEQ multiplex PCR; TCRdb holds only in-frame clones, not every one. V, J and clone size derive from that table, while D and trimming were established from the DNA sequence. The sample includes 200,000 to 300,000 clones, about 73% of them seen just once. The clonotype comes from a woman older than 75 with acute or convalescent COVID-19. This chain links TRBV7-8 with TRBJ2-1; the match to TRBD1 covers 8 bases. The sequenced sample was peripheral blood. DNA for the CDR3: TGTGCCAGCAGCCGAGACAGGGGACAATACAATGAGCAGTTCTTC. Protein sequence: CASSRDRGQYNEQFF.